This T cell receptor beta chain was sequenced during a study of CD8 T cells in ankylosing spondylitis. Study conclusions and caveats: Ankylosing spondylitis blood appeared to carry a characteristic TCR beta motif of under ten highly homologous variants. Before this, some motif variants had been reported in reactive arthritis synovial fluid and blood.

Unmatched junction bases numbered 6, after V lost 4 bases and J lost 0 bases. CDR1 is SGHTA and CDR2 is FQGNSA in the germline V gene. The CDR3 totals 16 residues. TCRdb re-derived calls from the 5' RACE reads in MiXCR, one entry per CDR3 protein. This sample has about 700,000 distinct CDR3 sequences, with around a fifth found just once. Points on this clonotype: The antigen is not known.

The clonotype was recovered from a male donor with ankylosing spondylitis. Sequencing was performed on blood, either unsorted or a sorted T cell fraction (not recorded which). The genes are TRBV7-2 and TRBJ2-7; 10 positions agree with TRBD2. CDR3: CASSSEREGPSYEQYF. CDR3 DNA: TGTGCCAGCAGCTCCGAGCGGGAGGGCCCCTCCTACGAGCAGTACTTC.